A single sample gave rise to the 9 T cell receptor beta chains below, sequenced in a study of T cells in Graves' hyperthyroidism and ophthalmopathy. TCR beta CDR3 regions were amplified from RNA transcripts. HTBI primers were employed in a first-round RT-PCR of the TCR CDR3. TCRdb recomputed calls from the multiplex PCR reads with MiXCR, one row per CDR3 protein. The sample has about 640,000 distinct CDR3 sequences; roughly 14% are singletons. The specimen was blood. These receptors all stem from a woman in her fifties or sixties with Graves' ophthalmopathy.

This clonotype was recorded a few times. This rearrangement joins TRBV24-1 to TRBJ2-3; D remains unclear. The germline gives CDR1 KGHDR, CDR2 SFDVKD. Trimming left V 7 bases short and J 5 bases short, with 21 bases between. CDR3 length: 16 residues. The DNA for the CDR3 is TGTGCCACCAGAACAACCTCGGGCCTCGTGAAAGATACGCAGTATTTT. Amino acid sequence: CATRTTSGLVKDTQYF.

This clonotype was seen many times. The rearrangement uses TRBV7-9 and TRBJ2-7; possible D gene TRBD1, 5 bases. Trimming took off 6 bases at V and 2 bases at J, with 8 bases between the two ends. The CDR3 is made up of 12 amino acids. Germline-derived CDR1 and CDR2 are SEHNR and FQNEAQ (reference sequence). The CDR3: CASSLQAYEQYF. The CDR3 DNA reads as TGTGCCAGCAGTTTACAGGCCTACGAGCAGTACTTC.

The chain recombines TRBV25-1 with TRBJ2-2; 8 bases map to TRBD2. This CDR3 comprises 19 residues. The germline gives CDR1 MGHDK, CDR2 SYGVNS. The V and J ends lost 1 base and 5 bases, in that order; junction bases with no gene match: 15. CDR3 sequence (DNA): TGTGCCAGCAGTGAATCGAAATGGGGGGGACTAGTTCGAACCGGGGAGCTGTTTTTT. It specifies CASSESKWGGLVRTGELFF.

This clonotype was seen at least ten times. V usage is TRBV20-1 and J usage is TRBJ2-2; 14 bases agree with TRBD2. V was clipped by 1 base and J by 4 bases; unmatched bases: 5. The CDR3 extends over 17 amino acids. Germline CDR1 DFQATT, CDR2 SNEGSKA (reference sequence). The CDR3: CSARATGLAGVTGELFF. DNA of the CDR3: TGCAGTGCTAGAGCCACGGGACTAGCGGGAGTCACCGGGGAGCTGTTTTTT.

This clonotype was detected ten times or more. The V call is TRBV11-3, the J call TRBJ2-3, with TRBD2 identical over 10 bases. Germline-derived CDR1 and CDR2 are SGHNT and YENEEA. Unmatched junction bases numbered 2, after V lost 4 bases and J lost 4 bases. CDR3 length equals 14 residues. The CDR3 sequence is CASSYGLAADTQYF. CDR3 sequence (DNA): TGTGCCAGCAGCTATGGACTAGCGGCAGATACGCAGTATTTT.

Comments on this clonotype: As the CDR3 is not closed by the conserved phenylalanine or tryptophan, this likely results from a read error. This chain links TRBV10-3 with TRBJ2-1; tentatively, D is TRBD2 (6 bases). Germline V CDR1 and CDR2: ENHRY, SYGVKD. V was clipped by 1 base and J by 2 bases, with 21 bases between them. The CDR3 totals 19 residues. The CDR3 loop reads CAISEWDVYRASAYNEQFS. CDR3 DNA: TGTGCCATCAGTGAGTGGGACGTGTATCGGGCTAGCGCCTACAATGAGCAGTTCTCC.

This clonotype showed up many times. V and J are TRBV20-1 and TRBJ2-5; a weak D match, TRBD1 (6 bases). V lost 4 bases and J lost 1, with 10 bases in between. Germline CDR1 and CDR2: DFQATT and SNEGSKA (reference sequence). The CDR3 covers 13 residues. In DNA form, the CDR3 reads TGCAGTGCTACCGCGGACAGCCAAGAGACCCAGTACTTC. The encoded protein is CSATADSQETQYF.

A note on this clonotype: Given a much more abundant clone one base away, this may be a read error. The rearrangement joins TRBV30 to TRBJ1-5; D gene uncertain. The CDR3 length is 13 residues. CDR1 is GTSNPN and CDR2 is SVGIG in the germline V gene (reference sequence). V lost 0 bases to trimming and J lost 9 bases, with 12 bases between them. As DNA, the CDR3 is TGTGCCTGGAGTGTACATGGTTATCGGCCCCAGCATTTT. Translated: CAWSVHGYRPQHF.

This clonotype was counted only a few times. The chain has TRBV20-1 and TRBJ2-3; a possible D gene is TRBD2 (6 bases). This CDR3 is 13 amino acids long. V was pared by 5 bases and J by 2 bases, with 11 bases between. CDR1 and CDR2 from the germline V gene are DFQATT and SNEGSKA (reference sequence). CDR3 sequence: CSAGTGYTDTQYF. The CDR3 region has the DNA TGCAGTGCTGGGACTGGATACACAGATACGCAGTATTTT.